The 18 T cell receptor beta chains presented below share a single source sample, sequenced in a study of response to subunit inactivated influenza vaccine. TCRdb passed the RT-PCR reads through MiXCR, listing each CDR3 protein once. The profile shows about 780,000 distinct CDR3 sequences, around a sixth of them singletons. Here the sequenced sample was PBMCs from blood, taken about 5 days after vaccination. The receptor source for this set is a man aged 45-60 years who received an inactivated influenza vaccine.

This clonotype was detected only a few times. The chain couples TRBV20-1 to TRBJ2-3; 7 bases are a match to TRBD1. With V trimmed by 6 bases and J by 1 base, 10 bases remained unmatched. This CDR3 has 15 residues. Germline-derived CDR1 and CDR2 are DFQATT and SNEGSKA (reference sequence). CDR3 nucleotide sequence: TGCAGTGCCTGGACAGGACCCCGTGGCACAGATACGCAGTATTTT. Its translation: CSAWTGPRGTDTQYF.

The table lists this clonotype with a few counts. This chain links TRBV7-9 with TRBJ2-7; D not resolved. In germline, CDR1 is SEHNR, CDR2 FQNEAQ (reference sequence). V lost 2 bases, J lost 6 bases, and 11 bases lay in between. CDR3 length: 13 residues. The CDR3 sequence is CASSLMSSAEQYF. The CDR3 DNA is TGTGCCAGCAGCTTAATGAGTTCCGCCGAGCAGTACTTC.

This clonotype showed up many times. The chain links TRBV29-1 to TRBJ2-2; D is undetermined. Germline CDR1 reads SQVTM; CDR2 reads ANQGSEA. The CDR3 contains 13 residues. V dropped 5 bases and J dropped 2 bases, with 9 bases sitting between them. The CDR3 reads CSVQNGNTGELFF. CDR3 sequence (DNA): TGCAGCGTTCAAAACGGAAACACCGGGGAGCTGTTTTTT.

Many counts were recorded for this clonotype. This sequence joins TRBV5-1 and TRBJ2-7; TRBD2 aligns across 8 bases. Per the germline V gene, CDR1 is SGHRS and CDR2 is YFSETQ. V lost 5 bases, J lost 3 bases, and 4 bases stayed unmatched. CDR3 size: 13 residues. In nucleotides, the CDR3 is TGCGCCAGCAGACTCAGCGGGGGCTACGAGCAGTACTTC. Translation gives CASRLSGGYEQYF.

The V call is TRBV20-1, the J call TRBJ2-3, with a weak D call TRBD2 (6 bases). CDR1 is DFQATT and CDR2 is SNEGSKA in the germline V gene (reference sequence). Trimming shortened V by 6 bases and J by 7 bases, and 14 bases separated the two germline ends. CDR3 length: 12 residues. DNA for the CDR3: TGCAGTGCCACGGACTATCTCCATACGCAGTATTTT. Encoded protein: CSATDYLHTQYF.

CDR3: CASSLATGLQETQYF. DNA of the CDR3: TGTGCCAGCAGCTTGGCGACAGGGCTCCAAGAGACCCAGTACTTC. The V call is TRBV5-6, the J call TRBJ2-5; 7 bases line up with TRBD1. J gave up 1 base and V 0 bases, and 3 bases lay outside the gene matches. Germline assignment: CDR1 SGHDT and CDR2 YYEEEE. The CDR3 runs to 15 residues.

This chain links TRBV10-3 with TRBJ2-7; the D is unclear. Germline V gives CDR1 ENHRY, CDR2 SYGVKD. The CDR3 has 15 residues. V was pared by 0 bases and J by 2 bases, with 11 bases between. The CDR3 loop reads CAISESIDTTYEQYF. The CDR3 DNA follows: TGTGCCATCAGTGAGTCGATTGACACAACCTACGAGCAGTACTTC.

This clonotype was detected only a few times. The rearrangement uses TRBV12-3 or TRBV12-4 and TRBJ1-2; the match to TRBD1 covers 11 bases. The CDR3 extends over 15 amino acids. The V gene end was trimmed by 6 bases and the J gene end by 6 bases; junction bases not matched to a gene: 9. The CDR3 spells CASSHGQGASDGYTF. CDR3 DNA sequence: TGTGCCAGCAGCCACGGACAGGGGGCATCGGATGGCTACACCTTC.

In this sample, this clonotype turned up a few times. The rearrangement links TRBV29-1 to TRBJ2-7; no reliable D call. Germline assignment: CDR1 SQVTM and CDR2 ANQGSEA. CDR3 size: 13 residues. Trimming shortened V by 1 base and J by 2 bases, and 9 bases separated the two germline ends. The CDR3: CSVEVRHTYEQYF. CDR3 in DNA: TGCAGCGTTGAAGTACGACATACCTACGAGCAGTACTTC.

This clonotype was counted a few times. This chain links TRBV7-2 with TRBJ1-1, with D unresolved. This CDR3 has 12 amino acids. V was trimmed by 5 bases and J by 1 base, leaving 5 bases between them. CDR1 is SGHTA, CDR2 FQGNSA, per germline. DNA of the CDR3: TGTGCCAGCAGCACACCGAACACTGAAGCTTTCTTT. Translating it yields CASSTPNTEAFF.

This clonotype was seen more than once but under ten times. The CDR3 DNA sequence: TGTGCCACCCGGGGCGCGGGACTCGTATACAATGAGCAGTTCTTC. Translating it yields CATRGAGLVYNEQFF. The V call is TRBV10-3, the J call TRBJ2-1, with D possibly being TRBD2 (6 bases). Germline loops: CDR1 ENHRY, CDR2 SYGVKD. V was trimmed by 10 bases and J by 4 bases, leaving 20 bases between them. The CDR3 has 15 amino acids.

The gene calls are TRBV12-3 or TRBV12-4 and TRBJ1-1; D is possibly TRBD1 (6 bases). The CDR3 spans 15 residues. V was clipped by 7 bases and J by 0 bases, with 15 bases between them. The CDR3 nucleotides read TGTGCCAGCAAGGCGACTGACAGGCTGAACACTGAAGCTTTCTTT. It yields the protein CASKATDRLNTEAFF.

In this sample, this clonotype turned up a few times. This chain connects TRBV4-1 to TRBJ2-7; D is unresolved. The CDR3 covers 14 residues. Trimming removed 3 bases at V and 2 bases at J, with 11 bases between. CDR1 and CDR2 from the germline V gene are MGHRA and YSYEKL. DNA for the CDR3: TGCGCCAGCAGCCAGCTTTTAGGGACCTACGAGCAGTACTTC. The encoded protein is CASSQLLGTYEQYF.

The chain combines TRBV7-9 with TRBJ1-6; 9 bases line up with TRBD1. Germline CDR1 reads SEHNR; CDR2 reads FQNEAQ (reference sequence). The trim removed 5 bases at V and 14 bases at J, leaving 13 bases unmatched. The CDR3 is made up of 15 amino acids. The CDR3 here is CASSPSGQGRSTLHF. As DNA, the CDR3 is TGTGCCAGCAGCCCCTCGGGACAGGGTCGGAGTACCCTCCACTTT. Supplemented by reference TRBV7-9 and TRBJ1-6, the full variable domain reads DTGVSQNPRHKITKRGQNVTFRCDPISEHNRLYWYRQTLGQGPEFLTYFQNEAQLEKSRLLSDRFSAERPKGSFSTLEIQRTEQGDSAMYLCASSPSGQGRSTLHFGNGTRLTVT.

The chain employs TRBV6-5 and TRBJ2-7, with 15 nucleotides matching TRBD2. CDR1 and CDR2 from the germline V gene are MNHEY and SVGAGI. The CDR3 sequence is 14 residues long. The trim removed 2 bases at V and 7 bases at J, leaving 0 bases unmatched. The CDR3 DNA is TGTGCCAGCAGTTACGGGACTAGCGGGAGGGAGCAGTACTTC. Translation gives CASSYGTSGREQYF.

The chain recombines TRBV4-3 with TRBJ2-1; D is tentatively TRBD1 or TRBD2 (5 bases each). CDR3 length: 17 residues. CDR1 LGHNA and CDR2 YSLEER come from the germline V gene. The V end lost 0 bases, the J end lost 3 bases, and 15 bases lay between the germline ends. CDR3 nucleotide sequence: TGCGCCAGCAGCCAAGATCACGGGGCCTCTAGCTACAATGAGCAGTTCTTC. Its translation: CASSQDHGASSYNEQFF.

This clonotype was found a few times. CDR3 in amino acids: CASSLALGIEAFF. The DNA for the CDR3 is TGTGCCAGCAGCTTAGCGCTGGGGATTGAAGCTTTCTTT. The J gene is TRBJ1-1, the V gene TRBV7-2; D gene ambiguous. This CDR3 is built from 13 residues. Between the trimmed V and J ends, which lost 0 bases and 7 bases, there was a span of 9 bases. Germline CDR1 and CDR2: SGHTA and FQGNSA.

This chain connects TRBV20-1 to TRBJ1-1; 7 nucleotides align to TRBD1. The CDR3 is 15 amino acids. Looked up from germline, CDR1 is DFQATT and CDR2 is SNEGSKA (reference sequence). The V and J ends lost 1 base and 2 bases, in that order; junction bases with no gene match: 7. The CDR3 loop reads CSARGGYRGNTEAFF. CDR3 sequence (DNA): TGCAGTGCTAGAGGAGGGTACAGGGGAAACACTGAAGCTTTCTTT.